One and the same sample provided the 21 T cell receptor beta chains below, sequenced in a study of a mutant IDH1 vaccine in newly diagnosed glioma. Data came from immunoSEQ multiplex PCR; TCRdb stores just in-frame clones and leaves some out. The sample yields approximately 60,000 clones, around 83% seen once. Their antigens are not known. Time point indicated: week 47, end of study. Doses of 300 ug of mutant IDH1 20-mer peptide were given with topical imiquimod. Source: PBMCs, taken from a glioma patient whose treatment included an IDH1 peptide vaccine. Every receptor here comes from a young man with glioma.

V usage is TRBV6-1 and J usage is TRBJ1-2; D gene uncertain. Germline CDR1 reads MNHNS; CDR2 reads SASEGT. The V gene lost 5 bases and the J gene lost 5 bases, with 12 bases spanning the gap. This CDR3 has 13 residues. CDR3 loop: CASSNRAPYGYTF. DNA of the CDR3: TGTGCCAGCAGTAACCGGGCTCCATATGGCTACACCTTC.

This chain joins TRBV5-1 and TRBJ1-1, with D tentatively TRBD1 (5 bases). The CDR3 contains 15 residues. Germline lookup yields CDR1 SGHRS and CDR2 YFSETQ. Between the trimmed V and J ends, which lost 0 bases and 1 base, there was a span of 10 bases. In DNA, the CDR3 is TGCGCCAGCAGCTTGGAACCGACAGCGAACACTGAAGCTTTCTTT. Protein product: CASSLEPTANTEAFF.

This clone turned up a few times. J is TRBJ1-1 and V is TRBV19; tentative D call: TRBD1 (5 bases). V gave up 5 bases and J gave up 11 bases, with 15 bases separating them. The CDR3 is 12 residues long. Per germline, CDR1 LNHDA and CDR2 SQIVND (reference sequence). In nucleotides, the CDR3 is TGTGCCAGTAGTGGGGACCGGAGGAACGCTTTCTTT. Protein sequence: CASSGDRRNAFF.

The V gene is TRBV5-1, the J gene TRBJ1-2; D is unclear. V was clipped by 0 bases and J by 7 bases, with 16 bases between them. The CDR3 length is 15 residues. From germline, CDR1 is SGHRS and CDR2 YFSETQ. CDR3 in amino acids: CASSLGTFNSGGYTF. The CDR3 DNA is TGCGCCAGCAGCTTGGGTACCTTTAACAGTGGTGGCTACACCTTC.

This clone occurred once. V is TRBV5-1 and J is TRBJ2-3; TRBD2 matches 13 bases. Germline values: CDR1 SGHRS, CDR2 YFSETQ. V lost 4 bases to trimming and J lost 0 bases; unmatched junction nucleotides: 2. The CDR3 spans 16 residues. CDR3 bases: TGCGCCAGCAGCGTGACTAGCGGGGGGAGCACAGATACGCAGTATTTT. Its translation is CASSVTSGGSTDTQYF.

The CDR3 bases are TGTGCCATCAGTGGACAGGGTTCCTATGGCTACACCTTC. Its protein is CAISGQGSYGYTF. J is TRBJ1-2 and V is TRBV10-3; the match to TRBD1 covers 7 bases. CDR3 length: 13 residues. Per the germline V gene, CDR1 is ENHRY and CDR2 is SYGVKD. The ends lost 4 bases at V and 4 bases at J; junction bases unmatched: 3.

CDR3 nucleotide sequence: TGTGCCAGCAGTTTGGGACAGGGTGATCAGCCCCAGCATTTT. Protein product: CASSLGQGDQPQHF. The chain joins TRBV28 to TRBJ1-5, with 9 bases fitting TRBD1. Germline V gives CDR1 MDHEN, CDR2 SYDVKM. With V trimmed by 3 bases and J by 5 bases, 2 bases remained unmatched. The CDR3 runs 14 residues.

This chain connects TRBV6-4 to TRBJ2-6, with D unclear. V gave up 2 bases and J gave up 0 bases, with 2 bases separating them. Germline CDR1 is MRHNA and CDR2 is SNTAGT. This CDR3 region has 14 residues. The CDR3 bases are TGTGCCAGCAGTGACAACTCTGGGGCCAACGTCCTGACTTTC. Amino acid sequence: CASSDNSGANVLTF.

CDR3 region: CASGIPGQYSNQPQHF. CDR3 DNA: TGTGCCAGCGGCATACCGGGACAGTATAGCAATCAGCCCCAGCATTTT. The V gene is TRBV2, the J gene TRBJ1-5, with TRBD1 matching over 7 bases. The V segment lost 8 bases and the J segment 0 bases; nucleotides outside the gene matches: 10. This CDR3 has 16 residues. Per the germline V gene, CDR1 is SNHLY and CDR2 is FYNNEI.

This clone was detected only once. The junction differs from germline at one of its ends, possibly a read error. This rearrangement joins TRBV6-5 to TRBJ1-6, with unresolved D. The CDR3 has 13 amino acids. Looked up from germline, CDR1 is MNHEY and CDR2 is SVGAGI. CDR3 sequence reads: CATESSYNSPLHF. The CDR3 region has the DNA TGCGCCACTGAGAGCTCCTATAATTCACCCCTCCACTTT.

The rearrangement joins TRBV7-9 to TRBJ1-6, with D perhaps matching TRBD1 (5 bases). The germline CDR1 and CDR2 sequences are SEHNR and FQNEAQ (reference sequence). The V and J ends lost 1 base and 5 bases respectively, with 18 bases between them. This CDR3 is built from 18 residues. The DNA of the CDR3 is TGTGCCAGCAGCTTAGGGGGCCCGCTGCTAATAAATAATTCACCCCTCCACTTT. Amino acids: CASSLGGPLLINNSPLHF.

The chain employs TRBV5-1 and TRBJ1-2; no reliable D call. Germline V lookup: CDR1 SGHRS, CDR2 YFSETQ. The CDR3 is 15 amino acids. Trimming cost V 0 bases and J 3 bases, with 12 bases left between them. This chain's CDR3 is CASSLARPIDYGYTF. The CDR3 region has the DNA TGCGCCAGCAGCTTGGCGCGCCCTATCGACTATGGCTACACCTTC.

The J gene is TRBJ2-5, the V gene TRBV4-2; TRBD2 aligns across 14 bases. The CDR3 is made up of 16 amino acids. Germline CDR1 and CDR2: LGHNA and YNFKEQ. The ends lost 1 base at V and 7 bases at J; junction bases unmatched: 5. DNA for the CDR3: TGTGCCAGCAGCCAAGGACTAGCGGGGGGGTCAGGGACCCAGTACTTC. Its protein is CASSQGLAGGSGTQYF.

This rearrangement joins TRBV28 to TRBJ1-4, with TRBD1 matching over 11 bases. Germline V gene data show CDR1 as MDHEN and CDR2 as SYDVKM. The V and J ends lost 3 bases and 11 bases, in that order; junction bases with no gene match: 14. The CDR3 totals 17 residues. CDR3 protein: CASSFSGGQGATRKLFF. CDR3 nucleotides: TGTGCCAGCAGTTTCTCCGGCGGACAGGGGGCCACCAGGAAACTGTTTTTT.

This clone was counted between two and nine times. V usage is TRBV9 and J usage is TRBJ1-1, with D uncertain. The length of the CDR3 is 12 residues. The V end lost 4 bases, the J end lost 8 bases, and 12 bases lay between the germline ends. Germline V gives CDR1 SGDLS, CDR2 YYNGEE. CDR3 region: CASSLTDGEAFF. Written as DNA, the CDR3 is TGTGCCAGCAGCCTCACGGATGGGGAAGCTTTCTTT. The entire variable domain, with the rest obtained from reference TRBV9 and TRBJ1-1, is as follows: DSGVTQTPKHLITATGQRVTLRCSPRSGDLSVYWYQQSLDQGLQFLIQYYNGEERAKGNILERFSAQQFPDLHSELNLSSLELGDSALYFCASSLTDGEAFFGQGTRLTVV.

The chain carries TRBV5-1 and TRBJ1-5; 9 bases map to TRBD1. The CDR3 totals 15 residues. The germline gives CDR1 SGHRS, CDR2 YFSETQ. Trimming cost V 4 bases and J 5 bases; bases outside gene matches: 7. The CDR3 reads CASSPRTGVDQPQHF. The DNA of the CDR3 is TGCGCCAGCAGCCCTCGGACAGGGGTGGATCAGCCCCAGCATTTT.

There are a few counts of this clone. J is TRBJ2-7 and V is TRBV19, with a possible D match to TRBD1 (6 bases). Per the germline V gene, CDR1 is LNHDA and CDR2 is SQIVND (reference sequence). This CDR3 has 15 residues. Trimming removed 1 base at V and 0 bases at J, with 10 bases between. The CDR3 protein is CASSIVTGLSYEQYF. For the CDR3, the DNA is TGTGCCAGTAGTATAGTAACAGGGCTCTCCTACGAGCAGTACTTC.

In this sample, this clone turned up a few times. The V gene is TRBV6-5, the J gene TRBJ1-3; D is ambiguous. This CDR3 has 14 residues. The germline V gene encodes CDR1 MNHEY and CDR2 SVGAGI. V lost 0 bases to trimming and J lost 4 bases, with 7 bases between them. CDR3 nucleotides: TGTGCCAGCAGTTACTCAGGTTCCGGAAACACCATATATTTT. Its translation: CASSYSGSGNTIYF.

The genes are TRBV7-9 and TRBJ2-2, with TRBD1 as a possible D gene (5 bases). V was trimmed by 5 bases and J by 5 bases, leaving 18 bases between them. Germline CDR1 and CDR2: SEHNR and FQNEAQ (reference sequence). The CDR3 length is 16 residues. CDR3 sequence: CASSVSRARGTGELFF. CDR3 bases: TGTGCCAGCAGCGTAAGCAGGGCTCGAGGTACCGGGGAGCTGTTTTTT.

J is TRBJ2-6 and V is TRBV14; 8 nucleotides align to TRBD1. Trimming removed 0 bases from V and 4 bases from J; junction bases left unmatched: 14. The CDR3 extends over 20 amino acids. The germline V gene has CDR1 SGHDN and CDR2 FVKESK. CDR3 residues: CASSQDKGAGGLSGANVLTF. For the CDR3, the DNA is TGTGCCAGCAGCCAAGATAAGGGGGCAGGGGGCCTATCCGGGGCCAACGTCCTGACTTTC.

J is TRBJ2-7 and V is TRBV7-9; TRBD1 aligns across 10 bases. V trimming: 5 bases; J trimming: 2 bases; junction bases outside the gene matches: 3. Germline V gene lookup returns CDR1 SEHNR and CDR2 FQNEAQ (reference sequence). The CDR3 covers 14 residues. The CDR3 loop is CASSRTGGPYEQYF. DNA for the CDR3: TGTGCCAGCAGCAGGACAGGGGGTCCCTACGAGCAGTACTTC.